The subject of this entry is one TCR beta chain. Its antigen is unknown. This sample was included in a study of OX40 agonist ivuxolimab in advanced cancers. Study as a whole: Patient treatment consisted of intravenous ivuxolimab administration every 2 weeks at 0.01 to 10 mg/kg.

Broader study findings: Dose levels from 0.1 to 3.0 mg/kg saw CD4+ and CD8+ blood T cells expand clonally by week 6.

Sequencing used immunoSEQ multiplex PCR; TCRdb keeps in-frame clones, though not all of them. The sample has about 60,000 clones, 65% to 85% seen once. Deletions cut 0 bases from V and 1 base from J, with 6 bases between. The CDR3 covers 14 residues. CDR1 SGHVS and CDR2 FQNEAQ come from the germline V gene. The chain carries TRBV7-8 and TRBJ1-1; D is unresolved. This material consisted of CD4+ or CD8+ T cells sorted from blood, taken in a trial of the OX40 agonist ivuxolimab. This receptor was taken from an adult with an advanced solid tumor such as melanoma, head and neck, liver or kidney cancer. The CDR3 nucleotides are TGTGCCAGCAGCTTAGCGCGGGCGAACACTGAAGCTTTCTTT. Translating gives CASSLARANTEAFF.